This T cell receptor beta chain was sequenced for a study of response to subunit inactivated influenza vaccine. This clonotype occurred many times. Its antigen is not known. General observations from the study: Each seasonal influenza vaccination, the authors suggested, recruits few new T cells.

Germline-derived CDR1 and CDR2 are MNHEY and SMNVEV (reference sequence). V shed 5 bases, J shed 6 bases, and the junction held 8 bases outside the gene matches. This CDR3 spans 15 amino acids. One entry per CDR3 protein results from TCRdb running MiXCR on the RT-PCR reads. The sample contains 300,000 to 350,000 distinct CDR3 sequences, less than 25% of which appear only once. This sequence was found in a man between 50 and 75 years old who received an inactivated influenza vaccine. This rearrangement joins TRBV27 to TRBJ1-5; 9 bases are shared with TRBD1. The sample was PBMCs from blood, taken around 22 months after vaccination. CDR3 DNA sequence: TGTGCCAGCAGTCCCGGGACAGGGTTTGGTCAGCCCCAGCATTTT. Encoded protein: CASSPGTGFGQPQHF.